Given below is one T cell receptor beta chain in context. The CDR3 length is 18 residues. This record comes from a study of cytomegalovirus exposure and HLA in healthy donors. PCR amplification relied on 60 Vbeta primers (plus 13 Jbeta primers). Method: immunoSEQ multiplex PCR; TCRdb's copy keeps in-frame clones and lacks some. The table counts more than 95,000 clones; around 2.9% lies in the top ten. All donors participated as healthy donors of bone marrow. This TCR was recovered from a man in his thirties or forties in good health and CMV-seronegative. Sequenced input: PBMCs. V and J are TRBV21-1 and TRBJ2-3; no DNA check was done on the table's D call, TRBD2. TRBV21-1 is tagged as a pseudogene. The DNA of the CDR3 is TGTGCCAGCAGCACCTTAGCGGGAGGGGGGCCTAGCACAGATACGCAGTATTTT. The encoded protein is CASSTLAGGGPSTDTQYF.